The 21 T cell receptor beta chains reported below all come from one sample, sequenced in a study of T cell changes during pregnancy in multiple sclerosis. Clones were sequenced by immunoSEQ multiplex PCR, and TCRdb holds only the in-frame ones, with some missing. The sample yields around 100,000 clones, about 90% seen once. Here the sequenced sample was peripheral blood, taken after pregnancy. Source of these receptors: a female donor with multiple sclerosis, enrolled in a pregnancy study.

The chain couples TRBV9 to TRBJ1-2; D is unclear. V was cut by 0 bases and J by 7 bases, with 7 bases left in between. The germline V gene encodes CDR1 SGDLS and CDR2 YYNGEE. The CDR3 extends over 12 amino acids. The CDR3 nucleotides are TGTGCCAGCAGCGTAGACCGGGGTGGCTACACCTTC. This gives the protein CASSVDRGGYTF.

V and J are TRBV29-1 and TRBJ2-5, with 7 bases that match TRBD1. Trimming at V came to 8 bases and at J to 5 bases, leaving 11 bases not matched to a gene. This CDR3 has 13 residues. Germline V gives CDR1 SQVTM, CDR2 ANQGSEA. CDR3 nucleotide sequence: TGCAGCCTTTCCCAGGGACAGTGGGAGACCCAGTACTTC. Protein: CSLSQGQWETQYF.

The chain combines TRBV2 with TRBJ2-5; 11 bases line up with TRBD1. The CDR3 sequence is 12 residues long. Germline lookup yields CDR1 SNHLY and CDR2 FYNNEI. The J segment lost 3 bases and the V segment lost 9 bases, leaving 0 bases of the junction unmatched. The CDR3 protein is CARGQGEETQYF. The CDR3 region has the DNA TGTGCCAGGGGACAGGGGGAAGAGACCCAGTACTTC.

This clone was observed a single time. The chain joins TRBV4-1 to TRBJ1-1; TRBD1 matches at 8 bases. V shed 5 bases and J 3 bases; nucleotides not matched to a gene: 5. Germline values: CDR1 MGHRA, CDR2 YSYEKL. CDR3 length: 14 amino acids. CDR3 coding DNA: TGCGCCAGCAGCACCGACAGGGGCTACACTGAAGCTTTCTTT. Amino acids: CASSTDRGYTEAFF.

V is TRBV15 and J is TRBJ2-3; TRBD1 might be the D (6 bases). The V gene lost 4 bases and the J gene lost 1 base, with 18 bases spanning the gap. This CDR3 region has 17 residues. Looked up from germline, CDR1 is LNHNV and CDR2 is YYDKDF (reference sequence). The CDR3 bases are TGTGCCACCAGCACGTTCCGGGTGGACAGTGGCACAGATACGCAGTATTTT. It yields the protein CATSTFRVDSGTDTQYF. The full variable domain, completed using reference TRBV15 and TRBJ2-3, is DAMVIQNPRYQVTQFGKPVTLSCSQTLNHNVMYWYQQKSSQAPKLLFHYYDKDFNNEADTPDNFQSRRPNTSFCFLDIRSPGLGDTAMYLCATSTFRVDSGTDTQYFGPGTRLTVL.

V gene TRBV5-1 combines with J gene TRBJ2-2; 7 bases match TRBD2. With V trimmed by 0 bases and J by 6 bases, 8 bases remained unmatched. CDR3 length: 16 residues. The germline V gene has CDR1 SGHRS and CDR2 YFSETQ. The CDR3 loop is CASSLVAGVGAGELFF. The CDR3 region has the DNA TGCGCCAGCAGCTTGGTCGCGGGAGTGGGGGCCGGGGAGCTGTTTTTT.

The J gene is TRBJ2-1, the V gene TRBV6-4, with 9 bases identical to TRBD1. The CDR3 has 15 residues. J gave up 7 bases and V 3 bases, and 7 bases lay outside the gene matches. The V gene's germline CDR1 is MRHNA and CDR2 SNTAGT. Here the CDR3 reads CASSEVDRGDNEQFF. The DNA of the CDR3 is TGTGCCAGCAGTGAAGTGGACAGGGGTGATAATGAGCAGTTCTTC.

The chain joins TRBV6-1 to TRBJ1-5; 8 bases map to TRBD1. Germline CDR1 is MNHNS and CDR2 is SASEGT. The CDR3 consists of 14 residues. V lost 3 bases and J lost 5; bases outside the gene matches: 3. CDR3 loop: CASSDSGGDQPQHF. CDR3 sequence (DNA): TGTGCCAGCAGTGATTCAGGGGGCGATCAGCCCCAGCATTTT.

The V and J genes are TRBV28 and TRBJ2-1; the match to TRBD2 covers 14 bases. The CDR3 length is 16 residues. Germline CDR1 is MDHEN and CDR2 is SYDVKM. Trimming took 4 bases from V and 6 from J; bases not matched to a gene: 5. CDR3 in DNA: TGTGCCAGCAGTTCGATCGGGACTAGCGGGAGCAATGAGCAGTTCTTC. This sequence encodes CASSSIGTSGSNEQFF. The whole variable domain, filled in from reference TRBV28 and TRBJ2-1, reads DVKVTQSSRYLVKRTGEKVFLECVQDMDHENMFWYRQDPGLGLRLIYFSYDVKMKEKGDIPEGYSVSREKKERFSLILESASTNQTSMYLCASSSIGTSGSNEQFFGPGTRLTVL.

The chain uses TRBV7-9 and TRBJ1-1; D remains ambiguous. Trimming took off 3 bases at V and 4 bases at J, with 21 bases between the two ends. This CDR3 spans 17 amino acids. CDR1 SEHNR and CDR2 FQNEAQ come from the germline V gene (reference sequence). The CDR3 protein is CASSFLPPSREGTEAFF. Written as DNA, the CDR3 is TGTGCCAGCAGCTTTTTGCCCCCGAGTAGGGAGGGCACTGAAGCTTTCTTT.

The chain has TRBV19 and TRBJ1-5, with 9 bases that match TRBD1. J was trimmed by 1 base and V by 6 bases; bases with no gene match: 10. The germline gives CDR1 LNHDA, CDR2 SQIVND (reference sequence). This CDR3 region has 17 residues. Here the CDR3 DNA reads TGTGCCAGTAGCCGACAGGGGGACCCTGGAAGCAATCAGCCCCAGCATTTT. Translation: CASSRQGDPGSNQPQHF.

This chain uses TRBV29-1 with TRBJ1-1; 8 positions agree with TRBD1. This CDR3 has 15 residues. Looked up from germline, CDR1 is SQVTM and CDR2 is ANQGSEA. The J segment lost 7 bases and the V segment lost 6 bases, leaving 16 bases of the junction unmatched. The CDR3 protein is CSVQGVVQGGGEAFF. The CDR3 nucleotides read TGCAGCGTGCAGGGTGTGGTACAGGGGGGTGGTGAAGCTTTCTTT.

The CDR3 spells CASSVVRRGPYEQYF. CDR3 coding DNA: TGTGCCAGCAGCGTAGTACGCAGGGGTCCCTACGAGCAGTACTTC. The rearrangement links TRBV9 to TRBJ2-7; a possible D gene is TRBD1 (6 bases). The CDR3 is 15 residues long. Germline CDR1 is SGDLS and CDR2 is YYNGEE. Between the trimmed V and J ends, which lost 0 bases and 2 bases, there was a span of 12 bases.

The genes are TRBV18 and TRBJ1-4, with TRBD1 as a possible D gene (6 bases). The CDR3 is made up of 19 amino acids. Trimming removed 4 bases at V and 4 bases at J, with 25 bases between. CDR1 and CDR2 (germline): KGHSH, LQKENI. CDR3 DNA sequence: TGTGCCAGCTCACTTTCCTCTTGGGAAAAGGACAGCTATAATGAAAAACTGTTTTTT. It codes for CASSLSSWEKDSYNEKLFF.

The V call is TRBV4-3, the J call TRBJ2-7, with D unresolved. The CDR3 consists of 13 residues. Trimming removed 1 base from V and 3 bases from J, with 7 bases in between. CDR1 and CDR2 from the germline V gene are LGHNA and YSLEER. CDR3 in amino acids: CASSQAVNYEQYF. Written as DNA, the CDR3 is TGCGCCAGCAGCCAAGCAGTCAACTACGAGCAGTACTTC.

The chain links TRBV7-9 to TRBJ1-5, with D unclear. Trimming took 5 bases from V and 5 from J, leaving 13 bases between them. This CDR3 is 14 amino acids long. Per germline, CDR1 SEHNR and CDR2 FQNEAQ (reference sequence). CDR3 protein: CASSPVLEDQPQHF. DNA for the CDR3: TGTGCCAGCAGCCCCGTACTGGAGGATCAGCCCCAGCATTTT.

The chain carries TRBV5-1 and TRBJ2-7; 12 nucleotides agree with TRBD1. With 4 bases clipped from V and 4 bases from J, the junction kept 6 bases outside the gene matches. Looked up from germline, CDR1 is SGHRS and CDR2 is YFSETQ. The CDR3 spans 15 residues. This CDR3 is CASSPGTGGLYEQYF. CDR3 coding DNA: TGCGCCAGCAGCCCGGGGACAGGGGGCCTTTACGAGCAGTACTTC.

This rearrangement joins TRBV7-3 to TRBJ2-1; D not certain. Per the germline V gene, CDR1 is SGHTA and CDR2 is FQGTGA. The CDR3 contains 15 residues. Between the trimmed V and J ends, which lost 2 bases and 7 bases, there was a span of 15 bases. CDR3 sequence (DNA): TGTGCCAGCAGCTTAGCCGGGTCCCGTCGGAATGAGCAGTTCTTC. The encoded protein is CASSLAGSRRNEQFF.

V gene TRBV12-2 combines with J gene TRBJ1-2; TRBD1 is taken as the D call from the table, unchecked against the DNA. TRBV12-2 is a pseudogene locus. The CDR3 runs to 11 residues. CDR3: CASRHGTGRVF. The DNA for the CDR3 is TGTGCAAGTCGACATGGGACAGGGCGGGTCTTC.

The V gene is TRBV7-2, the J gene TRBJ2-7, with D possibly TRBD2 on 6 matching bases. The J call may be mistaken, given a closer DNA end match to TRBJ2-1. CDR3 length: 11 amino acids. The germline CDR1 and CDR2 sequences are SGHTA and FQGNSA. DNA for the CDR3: TGTGCCAGCAGCTCCCGGGACTCCCAGTTCTTC. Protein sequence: CASSSRDSQFF.

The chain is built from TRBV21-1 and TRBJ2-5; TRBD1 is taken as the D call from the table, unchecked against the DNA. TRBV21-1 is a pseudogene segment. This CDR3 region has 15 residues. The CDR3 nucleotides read TGTGCCAGCAGCAAAGTTGTGTCAGTCCAAGAGACCCAGTACTTC. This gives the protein CASSKVVSVQETQYF.